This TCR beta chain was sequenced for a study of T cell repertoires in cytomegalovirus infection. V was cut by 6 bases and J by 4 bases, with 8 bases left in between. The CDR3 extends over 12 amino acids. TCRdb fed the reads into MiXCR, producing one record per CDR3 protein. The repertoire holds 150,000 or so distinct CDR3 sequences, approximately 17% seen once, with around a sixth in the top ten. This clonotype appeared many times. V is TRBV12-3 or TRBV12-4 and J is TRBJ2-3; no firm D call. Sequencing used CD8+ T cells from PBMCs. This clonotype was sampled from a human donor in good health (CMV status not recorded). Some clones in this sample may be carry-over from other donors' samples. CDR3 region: CASSPRADTQYF. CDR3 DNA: TGTGCCAGCAGCCCGAGAGCAGATACGCAGTATTTT.